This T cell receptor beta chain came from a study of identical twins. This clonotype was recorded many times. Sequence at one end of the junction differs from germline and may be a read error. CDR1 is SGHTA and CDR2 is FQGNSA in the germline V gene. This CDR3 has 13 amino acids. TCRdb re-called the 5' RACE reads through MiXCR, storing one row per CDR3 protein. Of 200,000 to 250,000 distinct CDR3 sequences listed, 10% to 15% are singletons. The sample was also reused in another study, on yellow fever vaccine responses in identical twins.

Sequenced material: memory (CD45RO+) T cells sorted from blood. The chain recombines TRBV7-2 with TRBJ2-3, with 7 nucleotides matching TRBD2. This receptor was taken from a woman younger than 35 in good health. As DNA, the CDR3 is TGTGCCAGCAGCCTAGCGGTAACAGATACGCAGTATTTT. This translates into CASSLAVTDTQYF.